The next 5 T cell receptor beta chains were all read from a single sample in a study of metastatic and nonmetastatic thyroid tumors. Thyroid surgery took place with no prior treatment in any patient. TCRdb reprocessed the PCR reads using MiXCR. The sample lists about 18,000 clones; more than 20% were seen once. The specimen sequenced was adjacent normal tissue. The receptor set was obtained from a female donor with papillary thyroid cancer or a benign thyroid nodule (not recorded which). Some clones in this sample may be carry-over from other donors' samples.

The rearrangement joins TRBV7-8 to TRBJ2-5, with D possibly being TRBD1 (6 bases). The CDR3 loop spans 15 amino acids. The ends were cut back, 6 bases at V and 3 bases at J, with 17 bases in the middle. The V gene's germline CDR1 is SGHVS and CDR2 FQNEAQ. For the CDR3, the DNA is TGTGCCAGCAGTTCAGGGCTGGGGGCCAAAGAGACCCAGTACTTC. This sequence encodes CASSSGLGAKETQYF.

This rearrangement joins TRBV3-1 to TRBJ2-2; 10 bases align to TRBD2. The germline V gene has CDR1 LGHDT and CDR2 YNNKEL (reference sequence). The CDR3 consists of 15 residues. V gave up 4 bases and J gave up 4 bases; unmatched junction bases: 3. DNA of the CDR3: TGTGCCAGCAGCCGACTAGCGGGCGGCACCGGGGAGCTGTTTTTT. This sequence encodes CASSRLAGGTGELFF.

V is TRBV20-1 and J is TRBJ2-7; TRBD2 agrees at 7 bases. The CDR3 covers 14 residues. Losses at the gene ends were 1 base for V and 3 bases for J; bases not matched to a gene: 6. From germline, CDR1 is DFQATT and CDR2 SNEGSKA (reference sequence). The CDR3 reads CSARVGGRDYEQYF. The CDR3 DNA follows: TGCAGTGCTAGAGTTGGGGGGAGGGACTACGAGCAGTACTTC.

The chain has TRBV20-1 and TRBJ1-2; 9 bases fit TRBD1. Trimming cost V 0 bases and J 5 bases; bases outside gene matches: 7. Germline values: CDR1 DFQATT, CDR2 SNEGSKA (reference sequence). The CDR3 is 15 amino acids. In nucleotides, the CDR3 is TGCAGTGCTAGAGAACCGGGACAGGGTTTTTATGGCTACACCTTC. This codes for CSAREPGQGFYGYTF.

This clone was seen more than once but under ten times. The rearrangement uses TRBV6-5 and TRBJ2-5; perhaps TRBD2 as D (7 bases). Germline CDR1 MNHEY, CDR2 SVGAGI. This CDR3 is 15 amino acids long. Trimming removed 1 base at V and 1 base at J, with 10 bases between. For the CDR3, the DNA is TGTGCCAGCAGTTACTTTCGGGGGGCCCAAGAGACCCAGTACTTC. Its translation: CASSYFRGAQETQYF.